Each of the 8 T cell receptor beta chains below was sequenced from the same sample in a study of T-cell memory formation after mild COVID-19. TCRdb recomputed calls from the 5' RACE reads with MiXCR, one row per CDR3 protein. The table has about 440,000 distinct CDR3 sequences, 15% to 25% seen once. Sequenced sample: PBMCs or a T cell subset sorted from them (not recorded which). Receptor source: an adult woman who had mild COVID-19 (a few samples of this study predate the infection). Cell type and time point are not known.

The rearrangement joins TRBV6-5 to TRBJ2-6; TRBD2 might be the D (7 bases). The CDR3 has 17 amino acids. V was pared by 0 bases and J by 2 bases, with 11 bases between. From germline, CDR1 is MNHEY and CDR2 SVGAGI. In nucleotides, the CDR3 is TGTGCCAGCAGTTACTCGAGGGGGGGCCCTGGGGCCAACGTCCTGACTTTC. Protein: CASSYSRGGPGANVLTF.

This clonotype has just a few counts. The CDR3 region is CASSLVQGFGAYGYTF. The CDR3 region has the DNA TGTGCCAGCAGCTTGGTGCAGGGTTTCGGTGCCTATGGCTACACCTTC. The chain employs TRBV5-5 and TRBJ1-2; D might be TRBD1 (5 bases). The CDR3 is 16 amino acids. Germline V gene sequence: CDR1 SGHKS, CDR2 YYEKEE (reference sequence). V lost 0 bases and J 4 bases, leaving 16 bases between the germline ends.

CDR3: CASSYSGGGRAGDTQYF. The CDR3 DNA sequence: TGTGCCAGCAGTTACTCAGGGGGCGGGAGGGCCGGAGATACGCAGTATTTT. The chain joins TRBV6-5 to TRBJ2-3, with 9 bases identical to TRBD2. With 0 bases clipped from V and 5 bases from J, the junction kept 9 bases outside the gene matches. CDR3 length equals 17 residues. CDR1 and CDR2 from the germline V gene are MNHEY and SVGAGI.

The chain combines TRBV7-2 with TRBJ2-2; D not resolved. There are 13 residues in the CDR3. Trimming left V 2 bases short and J 6 bases short, with 7 bases between. Per the germline V gene, CDR1 is SGHTA and CDR2 is FQGNSA. CDR3 protein: CASSLRVAGELFF. CDR3 DNA: TGTGCCAGCAGCTTAAGAGTGGCCGGGGAGCTGTTTTTT.

Concerning this clonotype: Since the CDR3 does not end with the conserved phenylalanine or tryptophan, this likely comes from a read error. The V call is TRBV10-3, the J call TRBJ2-2, with unresolved D. Trimming took off 3 bases at V and 6 bases at J, with 11 bases between the two ends. The germline V gene has CDR1 ENHRY and CDR2 SYGVKD. The CDR3 runs 14 residues. CDR3 amino acids: CAISDSVRAGELFS. As DNA, the CDR3 is TGTGCCATCAGTGATTCGGTTCGGGCCGGGGAGCTGTTTTCT.

The sample holds a few counts of this clonotype. CDR3 amino acids: CASSRQGLSMNTEAFF. The DNA of the CDR3 is TGTGCCAGCAGCCGGCAGGGGTTATCGATGAACACTGAAGCTTTCTTT. This chain uses TRBV7-9 with TRBJ1-1; maybe TRBD1 (6 bases). The ends were cut back, 5 bases at V and 0 bases at J, with 16 bases in the middle. CDR1 is SEHNR and CDR2 is FQNEAQ in the germline V gene (reference sequence). The CDR3 is 16 residues long.

This chain links TRBV19 with TRBJ1-1; D is undetermined. Per the germline V gene, CDR1 is LNHDA and CDR2 is SQIVND (reference sequence). Trimming took off 6 bases at V and 3 bases at J, with 8 bases between the two ends. The CDR3 has 12 amino acids. The CDR3 nucleotides read TGTGCCAGTAGCGGGCGATACACTGAAGCTTTCTTT. It encodes CASSGRYTEAFF.

The chain recombines TRBV11-2 with TRBJ1-2, with D possibly TRBD1 on 6 matching bases. Germline CDR1 SGHAT, CDR2 FQNNGV. The CDR3 has 16 amino acids. V was shortened by 1 base and J by 7 bases, with 19 bases between the two germline ends. The CDR3 DNA reads TGTGCCAGCAGCTTAGGGCCGGCAGGGGCCGTTTCTGGCTACACCTTC. Translating gives CASSLGPAGAVSGYTF.